This TCR beta chain was captured in a study of blood T cell repertoires in COVID-19. The wider study: Samples of COVID-19 (acute and convalescent) were obtained from the United States, Italy and Spain. T cells, B-cell-depleted T cells, or PBMCs supplied cDNA or gDNA.

The table came from immunoSEQ multiplex PCR; TCRdb's copy has only in-frame clones and leaves some out. The repertoire has approximately 98,000 clones, less than 85% of them found once; the top ten carry 1.8%. CDR1 ENHRY and CDR2 SYGVKD come from the germline V gene. Trimming pared 6 bases from V and 3 bases from J, leaving 12 bases between. The CDR3 contains 14 residues. What was sequenced was peripheral blood. The TCR comes from a woman aged 40-49 years with acute or convalescent COVID-19. The J gene is TRBJ1-5, the V gene TRBV10-3; weak D call: TRBD1 (6 bases). In DNA, the CDR3 is TGTGCCATCAGCTCAGGACAGCCCAATCAGCCCCAGCATTTT. It yields the protein CAISSGQPNQPQHF.